Listed below are T cell receptor beta chains from one sample, sequenced in a study of blood T cells in healthy people across ages. TCRdb reprocessed the 5' RACE reads via MiXCR and lists one record per CDR3 protein. In the table there are 1.8 million or so distinct CDR3 sequences, roughly two fifths of which are singletons. Sequences were obtained from blood. These receptor sequences come from a human donor in good health. CDR3s include the opening cysteine and the closing phenylalanine or tryptophan. Each record gives: V gene, D gene, J gene, clone size, CDR3 protein, CDR3 DNA. The D gene is left open where the match is weak. The listing skips clone size in some rows; elsewhere it reads once, few, many or a size class.

v_gene: TRBV21-1
d_gene: .
j_gene: TRBJ1-6
abundance: few
CDR3aa: CASSTDPRVAPLHF
CDR3nt: TGTGCCAGCAGCACCGACCCTCGAGTGGCACCCCTCCACTTT

v_gene: TRBV6-2/TRBV6-3
d_gene: .
j_gene: TRBJ2-1
abundance: .
CDR3aa: CASTRTVYNEQFF
CDR3nt: TGTGCCAGCACACGGACAGTCTACAATGAGCAGTTCTTC

v_gene: TRBV29-1
d_gene: .
j_gene: TRBJ2-3
abundance: many
CDR3aa: CSVSSGAWVDTQYF
CDR3nt: TGCAGCGTTTCGTCAGGGGCTTGGGTAGATACGCAGTATTTT

v_gene: TRBV20-1
d_gene: .
j_gene: TRBJ1-6
abundance: many
CDR3aa: CSARLGGGAVYNSPLHF
CDR3nt: TGCAGTGCTAGACTAGGGGGAGGGGCGGTGTATAATTCACCCCTCCACTTT

v_gene: TRBV7-1
d_gene: .
j_gene: TRBJ1-1
abundance: .
CDR3aa: CASSSARGVAFF
CDR3nt: TGTGCCAGCAGCTCAGCTCGAGGAGTAGCTTTCTTT

v_gene: TRBV4-1
d_gene: TRBD1
j_gene: TRBJ1-2
abundance: .
CDR3aa: CASSPRLMGQGVYGYTF
CDR3nt: TGCGCCAGCAGCCCGAGGCTTATGGGACAGGGGGTGTATGGCTACACCTTC

v_gene: TRBV7-9
d_gene: .
j_gene: TRBJ2-4
abundance: .
CDR3aa: CASSPTTLIGDIQYF
CDR3nt: TGTGCCAGCAGCCCAACGACCCTTATAGGAGACATTCAGTACTTC

v_gene: TRBV5-5
d_gene: .
j_gene: TRBJ2-1
abundance: .
CDR3aa: CASSWDGRNEQFF
CDR3nt: TGTGCCAGCAGTTGGGACGGCAGAAATGAGCAGTTCTTC

v_gene: TRBV6-5
d_gene: TRBD1
j_gene: TRBJ2-7
abundance: many
CDR3aa: CASSTGTGVNEQYF
CDR3nt: TGTGCCAGCAGTACCGGGACAGGCGTCAACGAGCAGTACTTC

v_gene: TRBV6-5
d_gene: .
j_gene: TRBJ1-6
abundance: .
CDR3aa: CASSYSIAGDMNSPLHF
CDR3nt: TGTGCCAGCAGTTACTCGATAGCAGGGGATATGAATTCACCCCTCCACTTT

v_gene: TRBV28
d_gene: TRBD1
j_gene: TRBJ1-2
abundance: few
CDR3aa: CASSFYYPGQGKYGYTF
CDR3nt: TGTGCCAGTAGTTTCTACTACCCGGGACAGGGAAAATATGGCTACACCTTC

v_gene: TRBV6-6
d_gene: .
j_gene: TRBJ2-7
abundance: .
CDR3aa: CASSDHDASSYEQYF
CDR3nt: TGTGCCAGCAGTGATCATGACGCGAGCTCCTACGAGCAGTACTTC

v_gene: TRBV6-1
d_gene: .
j_gene: TRBJ2-7
abundance: .
CDR3aa: CAGSGTMDYEQYF
CDR3nt: TGTGCCGGCAGTGGAACCATGGACTACGAGCAGTACTTC

v_gene: TRBV20-1
d_gene: .
j_gene: TRBJ1-2
abundance: few
CDR3aa: CSASDDGVTNYGYTF
CDR3nt: TGCAGTGCTAGCGACGACGGGGTCACTAACTATGGCTACACCTTC

v_gene: TRBV20-1
d_gene: .
j_gene: TRBJ1-1
abundance: .
CDR3aa: CSARPGLNTEAFF
CDR3nt: TGCAGTGCTAGACCAGGGCTGAACACTGAAGCTTTCTTT

v_gene: TRBV9
d_gene: .
j_gene: TRBJ1-5
abundance: once
CDR3aa: CASSPGGEPQHF
CDR3nt: TGTGCCAGCAGCCCCGGGGGAGAGCCCCAGCATTTT

v_gene: TRBV12-3/TRBV12-4
d_gene: .
j_gene: TRBJ1-4
abundance: once
CDR3aa: CASSLIALGEDEKLFF
CDR3nt: TGTGCCAGCAGTTTGATAGCTCTAGGGGAAGATGAAAAACTGTTTTTT

v_gene: TRBV5-1
d_gene: .
j_gene: TRBJ1-2
abundance: .
CDR3aa: CASSLSGEDPYGYTF
CDR3nt: TGCGCCAGCAGCTTGAGCGGCGAGGACCCCTATGGCTACACCTTC

v_gene: TRBV20-1
d_gene: TRBD2
j_gene: TRBJ2-3
abundance: few
CDR3aa: CSARGRGGRTQYF
CDR3nt: TGCAGTGCTAGAGGACGGGGGGGCCGAACGCAGTATTTT

v_gene: TRBV20-1
d_gene: .
j_gene: TRBJ2-5
abundance: few
CDR3aa: CSARDPRTGETQYF
CDR3nt: TGCAGTGCTAGAGATCCCCGGACCGGGGAGACCCAGTACTTC

v_gene: TRBV5-1
d_gene: .
j_gene: TRBJ1-4
abundance: few
CDR3aa: CASSKTRNEKLFF
CDR3nt: TGCGCCAGCAGCAAGACTCGGAATGAAAAACTGTTTTTT

v_gene: TRBV7-3
d_gene: TRBD2
j_gene: TRBJ2-5
abundance: few
CDR3aa: CASSPFSGGLVWETQYF
CDR3nt: TGTGCCAGCAGCCCCTTCTCGGGGGGACTAGTATGGGAGACCCAGTACTTC

v_gene: TRBV27
d_gene: .
j_gene: TRBJ2-3
abundance: few
CDR3aa: CASRPASWWADTQYF
CDR3nt: TGTGCCAGCAGACCGGCTAGCTGGTGGGCAGATACGCAGTATTTT

v_gene: TRBV20-1
d_gene: .
j_gene: TRBJ2-5
abundance: .
CDR3aa: CSARVGFGSETQYF
CDR3nt: TGCAGTGCCCGGGTAGGGTTCGGGTCAGAGACCCAGTACTTC

v_gene: TRBV20-1
d_gene: TRBD2
j_gene: TRBJ2-3
abundance: .
CDR3aa: CSARGLAESTDTQYF
CDR3nt: TGCAGTGCTAGAGGTCTAGCGGAGAGCACAGATACGCAGTATTTT

v_gene: TRBV6-2/TRBV6-3
d_gene: .
j_gene: TRBJ2-1
abundance: .
CDR3aa: CASSDATWNNEQFF
CDR3nt: TGTGCCAGCAGTGACGCGACTTGGAACAATGAGCAGTTCTTC

v_gene: TRBV18
d_gene: .
j_gene: TRBJ2-3
abundance: .
CDR3aa: CASSPKQSTDTQYF
CDR3nt: TGTGCCAGCTCACCGAAGCAGTCCACAGATACGCAGTATTTT

v_gene: TRBV5-1
d_gene: .
j_gene: TRBJ2-3
abundance: .
CDR3aa: CASSLGTSSGDTQYF
CDR3nt: TGCGCCAGCAGCTTGGGTACTAGCTCGGGAGATACGCAGTATTTT

v_gene: TRBV12-3/TRBV12-4
d_gene: .
j_gene: TRBJ2-1
abundance: .
CDR3aa: CASTTGISYNEQFF
CDR3nt: TGTGCCAGCACGACCGGGATCTCCTACAATGAGCAGTTCTTC

v_gene: TRBV29-1
d_gene: .
j_gene: TRBJ2-3
abundance: .
CDR3aa: CSVEIQSGADTQYF
CDR3nt: TGCAGCGTTGAAATCCAGTCCGGGGCAGATACGCAGTATTTT

v_gene: TRBV29-1
d_gene: .
j_gene: TRBJ1-6
abundance: .
CDR3aa: CSVGAGDNSPLHF
CDR3nt: TGCAGCGTTGGTGCAGGCGATAATTCACCCCTCCACTTT

v_gene: TRBV7-2
d_gene: TRBD1
j_gene: TRBJ2-1
abundance: .
CDR3aa: CASSYRTGNNEQFF
CDR3nt: TGTGCCAGCAGCTACCGGACAGGGAACAATGAGCAGTTCTTC

v_gene: TRBV7-3
d_gene: .
j_gene: TRBJ1-2
abundance: .
CDR3aa: CASSSPGEDYGYTF
CDR3nt: TGTGCCAGCAGCTCGCCCGGGGAAGACTATGGCTACACCTTC

v_gene: TRBV24-1
d_gene: .
j_gene: TRBJ1-5
abundance: .
CDR3aa: CATSFRDSNQPQHF
CDR3nt: TGTGCCACCTCCTTCAGAGATAGCAATCAGCCCCAGCATTTT

v_gene: TRBV5-6
d_gene: .
j_gene: TRBJ2-1
abundance: .
CDR3aa: CASSYSGPMVLFF
CDR3nt: TGTGCCAGCAGCTACTCGGGTCCGATGGTTCTGTTCTTC

v_gene: TRBV3-1
d_gene: .
j_gene: TRBJ1-2
abundance: few
CDR3aa: CASSPLRLPLYGYTF
CDR3nt: TGTGCCAGCAGCCCCCTTAGATTGCCGCTCTATGGCTACACCTTC

v_gene: TRBV5-6
d_gene: .
j_gene: TRBJ2-5
abundance: .
CDR3aa: CASSFATTQYF
CDR3nt: TGTGCCAGCAGCTTTGCGACGACCCAGTACTTC

v_gene: TRBV5-1
d_gene: .
j_gene: TRBJ2-7
abundance: few
CDR3aa: CASSLSDGTYEQYF
CDR3nt: TGCGCCAGCAGCTTGTCTGACGGCACCTACGAGCAGTACTTC

v_gene: TRBV7-9
d_gene: .
j_gene: TRBJ2-5
abundance: .
CDR3aa: CASSLPTPQETQYF
CDR3nt: TGTGCCAGCAGCCTACCGACCCCCCAAGAGACCCAGTACTTC

v_gene: TRBV7-2
d_gene: .
j_gene: TRBJ2-3
abundance: .
CDR3aa: CASSAPAASGTDTQYF
CDR3nt: TGTGCCAGCAGCGCCCCGGCGGCCTCGGGCACAGATACGCAGTATTTT

v_gene: TRBV7-2
d_gene: .
j_gene: TRBJ2-4
abundance: .
CDR3aa: CASSSDPRDIQYF
CDR3nt: TGTGCCAGCAGTTCTGACCCCCGGGACATTCAGTACTTC

v_gene: TRBV10-3
d_gene: TRBD1
j_gene: TRBJ1-2
abundance: many
CDR3aa: CAISEQGNYGYTF
CDR3nt: TGTGCCATCAGTGAACAGGGGAACTATGGCTACACCTTC

v_gene: TRBV15
d_gene: TRBD2
j_gene: TRBJ2-2
abundance: .
CDR3aa: CATSRLSTSRDTGELFF
CDR3nt: TGTGCCACCAGCAGGCTGTCGACTAGCCGAGACACCGGGGAGCTGTTTTTT

v_gene: TRBV29-1
d_gene: .
j_gene: TRBJ1-4
abundance: .
CDR3aa: CSGCDPGEKLFF
CDR3nt: TGCAGCGGTTGCGACCCAGGTGAAAAACTGTTTTTT

v_gene: TRBV20-1
d_gene: .
j_gene: TRBJ2-1
abundance: .
CDR3aa: CSARLSGGWGYNEQFF
CDR3nt: TGCAGTGCTAGGCTCAGTGGGGGGTGGGGATACAATGAGCAGTTCTTC

v_gene: TRBV20-1
d_gene: .
j_gene: TRBJ1-2
abundance: few
CDR3aa: CSARDKRSYGYTF
CDR3nt: TGCAGTGCTAGAGATAAGAGGTCCTATGGCTACACCTTC